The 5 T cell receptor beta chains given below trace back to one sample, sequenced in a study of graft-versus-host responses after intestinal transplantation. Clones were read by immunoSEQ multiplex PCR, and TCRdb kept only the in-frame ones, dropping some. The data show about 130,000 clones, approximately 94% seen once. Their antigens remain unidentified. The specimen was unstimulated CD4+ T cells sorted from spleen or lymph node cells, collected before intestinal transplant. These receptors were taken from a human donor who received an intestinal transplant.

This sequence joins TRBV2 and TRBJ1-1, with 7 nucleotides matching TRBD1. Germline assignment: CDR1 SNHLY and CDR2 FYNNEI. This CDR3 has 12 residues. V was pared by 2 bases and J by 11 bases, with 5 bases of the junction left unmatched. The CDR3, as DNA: TGTGCCAGCAGTGAACAGGGGGTATGGGCTTTCTTT. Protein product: CASSEQGVWAFF.

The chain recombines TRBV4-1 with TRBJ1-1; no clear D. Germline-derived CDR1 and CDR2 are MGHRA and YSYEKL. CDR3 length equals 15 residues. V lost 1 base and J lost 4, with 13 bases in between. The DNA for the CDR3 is TGCGCCAGCAGCCAAGCCGATGGACGGCTCACTGAAGCTTTCTTT. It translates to CASSQADGRLTEAFF.

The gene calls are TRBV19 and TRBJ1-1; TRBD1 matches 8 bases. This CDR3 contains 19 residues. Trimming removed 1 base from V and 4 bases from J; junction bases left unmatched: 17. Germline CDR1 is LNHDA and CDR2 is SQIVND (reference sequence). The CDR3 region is CASSIVRNYGQGRPTEAFF. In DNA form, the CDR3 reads TGTGCCAGTAGTATAGTACGCAATTACGGACAGGGTAGGCCCACTGAAGCTTTCTTT.

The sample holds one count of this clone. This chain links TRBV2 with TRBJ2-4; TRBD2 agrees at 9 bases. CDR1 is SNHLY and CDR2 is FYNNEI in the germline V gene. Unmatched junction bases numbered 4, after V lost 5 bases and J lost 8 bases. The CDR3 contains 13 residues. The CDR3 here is CASSLQRGDIQYF. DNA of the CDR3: TGTGCCAGCAGTTTACAGCGGGGGGACATTCAGTACTTC.

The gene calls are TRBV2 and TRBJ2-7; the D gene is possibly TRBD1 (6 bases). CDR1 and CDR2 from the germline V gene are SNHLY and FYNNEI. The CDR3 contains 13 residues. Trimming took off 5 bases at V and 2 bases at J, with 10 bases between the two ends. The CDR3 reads CASSTGTTYEQYF. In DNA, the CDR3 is TGTGCCAGCAGTACCGGGACAACCTACGAGCAGTACTTC. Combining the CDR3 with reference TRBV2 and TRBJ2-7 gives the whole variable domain EPEVTQTPSHQVTQMGQEVILRCVPISNHLYFYWYRQILGQKVEFLVSFYNNEISEKSEIFDDQFSVERPDGSNFTLKIRSTKLEDSAMYFCASSTGTTYEQYFGPGTRLTVT.